Following are 10 T cell receptor beta chains from one sample sequenced in a study of shared clonotypes between healthy human individuals. Sequencing used immunoSEQ multiplex PCR; TCRdb keeps in-frame clones, though not all of them. The table records about 590,000 clones, nearly 97% of them present only once. CD8 cells classed as naive were CD45RO-negative and positively selected for CCR7, excluding terminally differentiated effector memory CD45RA+ cells. The sample was naive CD8+ T cells sorted from blood. These receptors all stem from a woman between 25 and 40 years old in good health.

CDR3 in amino acids: CASSFGAWDSSLDEQYF. The CDR3 region has the DNA TGTGCCAGCAGCTTCGGGGCCTGGGACAGCAGTTTGGACGAGCAGTACTTC. This chain joins TRBV28 and TRBJ2-7; 7 positions agree with TRBD1. The CDR3 extends over 17 amino acids. V shed 6 bases and J 5 bases; nucleotides not matched to a gene: 19. Germline V gene data show CDR1 as MDHEN and CDR2 as SYDVKM.

This chain joins TRBV11-2 and TRBJ1-1, with 8 bases aligning to TRBD1. The J segment lost 0 bases and the V segment lost 6 bases, leaving 3 bases of the junction unmatched. The CDR3 loop spans 14 amino acids. The V gene's germline CDR1 is SGHAT and CDR2 FQNNGV. The CDR3 sequence is CASSWTGMNTEAFF. DNA for the CDR3: TGTGCCAGCAGTTGGACAGGGATGAACACTGAAGCTTTCTTT. The full variable domain, with the rest looked up from reference TRBV11-2 and TRBJ1-1, is EAGVAQSPRYKIIEKRQSVAFWCNPISGHATLYWYQQILGQGPKLLIQFQNNGVVDDSQLPKDRFSAERLKGVDSTLKIQPAKLEDSAVYLCASSWTGMNTEAFFGQGTRLTVV.

The J gene is TRBJ2-7, the V gene TRBV19; D gene unclear. Deletions cut 5 bases from V and 0 bases from J, with 11 bases between. Germline V gives CDR1 LNHDA, CDR2 SQIVND (reference sequence). The CDR3 covers 14 residues. The DNA for the CDR3 is TGTGCCAGTAGTGGTCTTTCCACCTCCTACGAGCAGTACTTC. This gives the protein CASSGLSTSYEQYF.

J is TRBJ2-5 and V is TRBV28, with D possibly being TRBD1 (5 bases). Looked up from germline, CDR1 is MDHEN and CDR2 is SYDVKM. Trimming shortened V by 3 bases and J by 5 bases, and 16 bases separated the two germline ends. There are 15 residues in the CDR3. Here the CDR3 reads CASSLVGLGPETQYF. The CDR3 DNA reads as TGTGCCAGCAGTTTGGTGGGGTTGGGGCCGGAGACCCAGTACTTC. Combining the CDR3 with reference TRBV28 and TRBJ2-5 gives the whole variable domain DVKVTQSSRYLVKRTGEKVFLECVQDMDHENMFWYRQDPGLGLRLIYFSYDVKMKEKGDIPEGYSVSREKKERFSLILESASTNQTSMYLCASSLVGLGPETQYFGPGTRLLVL.

This clone has a single count. The CDR3 DNA follows: TGTGCCAGCAGCGTTATGGCAAGGGCCGGGGACGAGCAGTACTTC. As protein: CASSVMARAGDEQYF. This sequence joins TRBV9 and TRBJ2-7; weak D call: TRBD2 (5 bases). V lost 2 bases, J lost 5 bases, and 17 bases lay in between. The CDR3 totals 15 residues. Germline lookup yields CDR1 SGDLS and CDR2 YYNGEE.

The genes are TRBV5-1 and TRBJ2-7; the D is unclear. Deletions cut 4 bases from V and 5 bases from J, with 7 bases between. The CDR3 consists of 11 residues. Germline assignment: CDR1 SGHRS and CDR2 YFSETQ. CDR3 DNA sequence: TGCGCCAGCAGCATTAATGACGAGCAGTACTTC. Its translation is CASSINDEQYF.

This clone was observed a single time. V is TRBV27 and J is TRBJ2-1; D not resolved. The germline V gene has CDR1 MNHEY and CDR2 SMNVEV (reference sequence). The CDR3 totals 13 residues. Trimming cost V 5 bases and J 8 bases, with 13 bases left between them. CDR3 region: CASSGSILYEQFF. CDR3 in DNA: TGTGCCAGCAGTGGCAGCATCCTCTATGAGCAGTTCTTC.

V gene TRBV25-1 combines with J gene TRBJ1-4, with D hard to call. This CDR3 is built from 14 residues. V lost 6 bases and J 0 bases, leaving 8 bases between the germline ends. Germline V CDR1 and CDR2: MGHDK, SYGVNS. In DNA form, the CDR3 reads TGTGCCAGCAGGCCGGGAGCAACTAATGAAAAACTGTTTTTT. This codes for CASRPGATNEKLFF.

The chain is built from TRBV19 and TRBJ2-3; 8 bases are shared with TRBD1. Germline trimming cut 4 bases from V and 3 bases from J; bases unmatched to any gene: 3. The CDR3 extends over 14 amino acids. Germline assignment: CDR1 LNHDA and CDR2 SQIVND (reference sequence). CDR3 region: CASSTRQGTDTQYF. CDR3 coding DNA: TGTGCCAGTAGTACCCGACAGGGGACAGATACGCAGTATTTT.

The genes are TRBV5-1 and TRBJ2-1; 7 bases line up with TRBD1. The J segment lost 1 base and the V segment lost 4 bases, leaving 5 bases of the junction unmatched. Germline CDR1 and CDR2: SGHRS and YFSETQ. The CDR3 runs 15 residues. The CDR3 here is CASSAGTASYNEQFF. In DNA form, the CDR3 reads TGCGCCAGCAGCGCAGGGACAGCTTCCTACAATGAGCAGTTCTTC.